This T cell receptor (beta chain) was retrieved from a study of cytomegalovirus exposure and HLA in healthy donors. This clone was seen only once. Its antigen is as yet unknown. Overall study findings and caveats: Diagnosis of cytomegalovirus status made by the classifier reportedly showed high specificity and sensitivity.

V was clipped by 1 base and J by 2 bases, with 8 bases between them. The CDR3 is 14 residues long. Germline V gene sequence: CDR1 MGHRA, CDR2 YSYEKL. The data were produced by immunoSEQ multiplex PCR, yet TCRdb's version contains in-frame clones alone and is incomplete. The sample yields approximately 170,000 clones, 80% to 85% seen once. Sequenced input: PBMCs. This clonotype originated in a man aged 30-40 years in good health and CMV-seropositive. The J gene is TRBJ1-1, the V gene TRBV4-1; weak D call: TRBD1 (5 bases). Written as DNA, the CDR3 is TGCGCCAGCAGCCAAGGATGGGGCAACACTGAAGCTTTCTTT. It specifies CASSQGWGNTEAFF.